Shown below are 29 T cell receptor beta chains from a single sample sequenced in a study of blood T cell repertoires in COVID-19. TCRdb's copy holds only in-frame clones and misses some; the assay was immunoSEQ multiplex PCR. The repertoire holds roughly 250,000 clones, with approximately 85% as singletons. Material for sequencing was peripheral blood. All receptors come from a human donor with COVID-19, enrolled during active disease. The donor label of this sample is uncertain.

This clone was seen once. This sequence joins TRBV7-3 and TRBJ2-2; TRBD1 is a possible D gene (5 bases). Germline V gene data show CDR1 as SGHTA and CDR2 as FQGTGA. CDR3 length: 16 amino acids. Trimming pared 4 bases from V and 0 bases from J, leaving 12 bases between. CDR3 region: CASSSRTQANTGELFF. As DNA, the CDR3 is TGTGCCAGCAGCTCTCGGACACAGGCGAACACCGGGGAGCTGTTTTTT.

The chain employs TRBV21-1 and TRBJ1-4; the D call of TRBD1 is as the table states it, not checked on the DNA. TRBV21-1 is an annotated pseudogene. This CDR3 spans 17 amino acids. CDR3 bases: TGTGCCAGCAGCAAAGGATACAGGGTCGAAACTAATGAAAAACTGTTTTTT. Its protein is CASSKGYRVETNEKLFF.

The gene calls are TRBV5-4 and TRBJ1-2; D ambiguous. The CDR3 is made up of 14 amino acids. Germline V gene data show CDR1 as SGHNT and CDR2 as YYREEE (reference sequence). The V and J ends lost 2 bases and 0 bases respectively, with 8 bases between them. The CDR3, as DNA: TGTGCCAGCAGCTTCGCCGGGACTAACTATGGCTACACCTTC. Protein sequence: CASSFAGTNYGYTF.

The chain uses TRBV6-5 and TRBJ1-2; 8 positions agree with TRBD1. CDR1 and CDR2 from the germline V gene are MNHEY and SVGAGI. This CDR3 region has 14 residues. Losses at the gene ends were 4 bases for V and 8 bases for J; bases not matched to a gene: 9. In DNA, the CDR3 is TGTGCCAGCAGTTTCCTTGGACAGGGAAGCGGCTACACCTTC. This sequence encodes CASSFLGQGSGYTF.

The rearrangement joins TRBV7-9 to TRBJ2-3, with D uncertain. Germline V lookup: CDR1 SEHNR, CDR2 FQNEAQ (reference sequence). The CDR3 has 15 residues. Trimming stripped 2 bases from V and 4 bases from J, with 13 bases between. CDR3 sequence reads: CASSLRVPEADTQYF. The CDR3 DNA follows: TGTGCCAGCAGCTTACGAGTTCCAGAGGCAGATACGCAGTATTTT.

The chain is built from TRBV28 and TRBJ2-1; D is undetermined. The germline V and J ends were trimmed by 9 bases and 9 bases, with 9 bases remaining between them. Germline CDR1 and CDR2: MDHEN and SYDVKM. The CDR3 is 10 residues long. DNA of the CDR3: TGTGCCAGTGGAGCGACTGAGCAGTTCTTC. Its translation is CASGATEQFF.

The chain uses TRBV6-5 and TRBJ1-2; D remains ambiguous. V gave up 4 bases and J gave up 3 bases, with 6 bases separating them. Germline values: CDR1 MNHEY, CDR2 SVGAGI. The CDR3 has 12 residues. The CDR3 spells CASSSRDYGYTF. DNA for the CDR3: TGTGCCAGCAGTTCCCGGGACTATGGCTACACCTTC.

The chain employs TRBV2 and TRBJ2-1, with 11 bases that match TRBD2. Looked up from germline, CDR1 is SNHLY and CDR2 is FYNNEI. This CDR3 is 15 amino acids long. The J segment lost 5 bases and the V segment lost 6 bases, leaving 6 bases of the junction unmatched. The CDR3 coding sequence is TGTGCCAGCAGGGAGCAGACTAGCGGGAACAATGAGCAGTTCTTC. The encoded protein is CASREQTSGNNEQFF.

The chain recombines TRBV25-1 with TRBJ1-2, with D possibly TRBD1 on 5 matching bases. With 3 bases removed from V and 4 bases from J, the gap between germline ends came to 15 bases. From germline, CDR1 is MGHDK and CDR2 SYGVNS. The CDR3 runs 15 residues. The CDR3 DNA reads TGTGCCAGCAGTGATCAAGCCCAGGGCGTCTATGGCTACACCTTC. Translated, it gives CASSDQAQGVYGYTF.

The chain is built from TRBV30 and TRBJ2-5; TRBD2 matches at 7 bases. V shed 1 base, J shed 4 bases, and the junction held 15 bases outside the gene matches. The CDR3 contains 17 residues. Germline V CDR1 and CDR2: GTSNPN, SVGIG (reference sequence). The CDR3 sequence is CAWSERAGLRGVETQYF. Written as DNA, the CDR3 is TGTGCCTGGAGTGAACGAGCGGGACTCCGGGGTGTAGAGACCCAGTACTTC.

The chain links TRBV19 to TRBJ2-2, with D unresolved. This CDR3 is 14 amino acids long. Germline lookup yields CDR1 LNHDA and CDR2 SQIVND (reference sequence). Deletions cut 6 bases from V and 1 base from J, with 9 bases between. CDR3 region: CASRRERNTGELFF. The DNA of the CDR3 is TGTGCCAGTAGGAGAGAGAGGAACACCGGGGAGCTGTTTTTT.

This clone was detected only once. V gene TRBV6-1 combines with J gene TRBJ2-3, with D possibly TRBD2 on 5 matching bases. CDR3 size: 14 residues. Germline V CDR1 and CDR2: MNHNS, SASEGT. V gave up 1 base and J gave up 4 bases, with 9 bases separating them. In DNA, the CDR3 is TGTGCCAGCAGTGAAGGTCACGGGGCAGATACGCAGTATTTT. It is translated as CASSEGHGADTQYF.

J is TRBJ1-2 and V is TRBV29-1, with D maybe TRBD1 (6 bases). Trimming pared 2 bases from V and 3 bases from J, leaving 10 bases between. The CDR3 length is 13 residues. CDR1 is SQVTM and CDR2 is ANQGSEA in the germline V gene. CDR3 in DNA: TGCAGCGTTGAAAGTCAGGGGCACTATGGCTACACCTTC. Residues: CSVESQGHYGYTF.

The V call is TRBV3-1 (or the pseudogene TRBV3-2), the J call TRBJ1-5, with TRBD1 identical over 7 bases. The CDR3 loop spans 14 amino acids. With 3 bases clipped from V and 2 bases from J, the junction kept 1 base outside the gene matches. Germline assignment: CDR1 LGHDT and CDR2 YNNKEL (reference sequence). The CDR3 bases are TGTGCCAGCAGCCATGGACAGGGCAATCAGCCCCAGCATTTT. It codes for CASSHGQGNQPQHF.

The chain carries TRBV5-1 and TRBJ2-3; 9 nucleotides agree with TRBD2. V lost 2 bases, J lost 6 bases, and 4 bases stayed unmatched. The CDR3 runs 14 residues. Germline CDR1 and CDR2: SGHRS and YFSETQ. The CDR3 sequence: CASSFQREEDTQYF. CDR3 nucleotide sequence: TGCGCCAGCAGCTTCCAGCGGGAGGAGGATACGCAGTATTTT.

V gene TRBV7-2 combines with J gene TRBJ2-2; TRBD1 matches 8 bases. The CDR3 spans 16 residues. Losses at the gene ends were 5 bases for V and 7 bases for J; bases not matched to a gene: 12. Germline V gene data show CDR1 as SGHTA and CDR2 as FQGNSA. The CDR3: CASSTNTGQGSGELFF. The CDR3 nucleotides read TGTGCCAGCAGCACAAACACTGGACAGGGTAGCGGGGAGCTGTTTTTT.

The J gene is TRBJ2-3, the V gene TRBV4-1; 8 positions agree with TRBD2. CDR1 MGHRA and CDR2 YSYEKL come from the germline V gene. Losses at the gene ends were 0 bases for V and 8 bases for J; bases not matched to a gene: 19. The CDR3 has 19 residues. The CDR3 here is CASSQDIGAGGGESGTQYF. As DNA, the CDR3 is TGCGCCAGCAGCCAAGACATTGGGGCCGGGGGGGGAGAGTCGGGTACGCAGTATTTT.

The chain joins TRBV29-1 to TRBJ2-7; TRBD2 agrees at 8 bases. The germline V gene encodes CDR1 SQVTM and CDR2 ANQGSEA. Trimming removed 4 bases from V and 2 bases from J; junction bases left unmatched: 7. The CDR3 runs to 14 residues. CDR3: CSVAPGLGAYEQYF. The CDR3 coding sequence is TGCAGCGTTGCACCGGGACTAGGGGCCTACGAGCAGTACTTC.

This CDR3 is CAWTAWGQGPSYEQYF. DNA of the CDR3: TGTGCCTGGACCGCGTGGGGACAGGGACCCTCCTACGAGCAGTACTTC. This rearrangement joins TRBV30 to TRBJ2-7, with 9 nucleotides matching TRBD1. This CDR3 comprises 16 residues. Per the germline V gene, CDR1 is GTSNPN and CDR2 is SVGIG (reference sequence). Trimming cost V 4 bases and J 0 bases; bases outside gene matches: 10.

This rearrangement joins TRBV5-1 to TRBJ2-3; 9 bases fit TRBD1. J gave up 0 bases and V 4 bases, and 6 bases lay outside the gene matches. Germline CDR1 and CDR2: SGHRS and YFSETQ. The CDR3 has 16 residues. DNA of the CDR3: TGCGCCAGCAGCAGAAGGGACAGGGACAGCACAGATACGCAGTATTTT. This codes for CASSRRDRDSTDTQYF.

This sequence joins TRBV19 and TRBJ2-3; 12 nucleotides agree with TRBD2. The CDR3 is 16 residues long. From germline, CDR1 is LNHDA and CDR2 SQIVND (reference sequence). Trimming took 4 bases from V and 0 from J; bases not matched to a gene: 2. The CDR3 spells CASSTGLAGSTDTQYF. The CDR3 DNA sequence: TGTGCCAGTAGTACCGGACTAGCGGGAAGCACAGATACGCAGTATTTT.

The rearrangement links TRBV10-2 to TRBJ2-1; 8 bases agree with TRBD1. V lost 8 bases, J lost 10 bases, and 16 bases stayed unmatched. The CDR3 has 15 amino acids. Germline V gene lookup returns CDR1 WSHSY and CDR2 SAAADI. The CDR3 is CASSPQGAVSDEQFF. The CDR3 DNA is TGCGCCAGCTCGCCCCAGGGGGCAGTATCAGACGAGCAGTTCTTC.

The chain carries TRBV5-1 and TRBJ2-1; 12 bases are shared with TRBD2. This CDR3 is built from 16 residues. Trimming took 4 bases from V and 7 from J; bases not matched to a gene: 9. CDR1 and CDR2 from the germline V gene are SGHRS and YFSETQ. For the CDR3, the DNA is TGCGCCAGCAGCCCCCCGACTAGCGGGAGCTTGAATGAGCAGTTCTTC. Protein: CASSPPTSGSLNEQFF.

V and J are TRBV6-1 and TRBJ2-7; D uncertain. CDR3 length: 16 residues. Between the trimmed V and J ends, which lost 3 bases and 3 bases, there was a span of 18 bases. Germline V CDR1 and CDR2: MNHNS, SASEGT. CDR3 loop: CASSDFSSPQDYEQYF. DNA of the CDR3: TGTGCCAGCAGTGATTTTAGCTCACCCCAAGACTACGAGCAGTACTTC.

CDR3 DNA sequence: TGCGCCAGCAGTCCAACGGGGGTCAGTGAAGCTTTCTTT. This encodes CASSPTGVSEAFF. The chain employs TRBV10-1 and TRBJ1-1; perhaps TRBD1 as D (5 bases). The germline gives CDR1 WNHNN, CDR2 SYGVQD (reference sequence). This CDR3 has 13 amino acids. Trimming took 5 bases from V and 7 from J, leaving 14 bases between them.

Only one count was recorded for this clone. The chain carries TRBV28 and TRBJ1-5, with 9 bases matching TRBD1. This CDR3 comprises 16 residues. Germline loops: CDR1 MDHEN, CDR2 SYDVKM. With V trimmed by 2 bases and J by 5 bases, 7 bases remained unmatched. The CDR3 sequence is CASSLPGTGSHQPQHF. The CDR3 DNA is TGTGCCAGCAGTTTACCCGGGACAGGGAGCCATCAGCCCCAGCATTTT. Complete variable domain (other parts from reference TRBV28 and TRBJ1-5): DVKVTQSSRYLVKRTGEKVFLECVQDMDHENMFWYRQDPGLGLRLIYFSYDVKMKEKGDIPEGYSVSREKKERFSLILESASTNQTSMYLCASSLPGTGSHQPQHFGDGTRLSIL.

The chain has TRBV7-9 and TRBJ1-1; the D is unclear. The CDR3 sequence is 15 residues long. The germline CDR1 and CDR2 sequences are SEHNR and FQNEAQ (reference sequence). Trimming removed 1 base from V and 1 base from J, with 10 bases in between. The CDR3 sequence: CASSLDGLENTEAFF. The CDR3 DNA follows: TGTGCCAGCAGCTTAGATGGGCTGGAGAACACTGAAGCTTTCTTT.

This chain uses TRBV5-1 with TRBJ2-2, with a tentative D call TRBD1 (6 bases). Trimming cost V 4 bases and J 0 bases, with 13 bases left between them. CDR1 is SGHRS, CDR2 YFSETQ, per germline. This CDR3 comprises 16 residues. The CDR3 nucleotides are TGCGCCAGCAGCAACCCGACAGGAGCGAACACCGGGGAGCTGTTTTTT. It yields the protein CASSNPTGANTGELFF.

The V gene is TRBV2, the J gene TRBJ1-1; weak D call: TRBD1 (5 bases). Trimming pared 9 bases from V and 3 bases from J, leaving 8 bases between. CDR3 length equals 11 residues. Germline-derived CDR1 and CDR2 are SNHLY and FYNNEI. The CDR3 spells CASLRDTEAFF. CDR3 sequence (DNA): TGTGCCAGTCTCAGGGACACTGAAGCTTTCTTT. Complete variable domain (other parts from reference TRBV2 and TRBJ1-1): EPEVTQTPSHQVTQMGQEVILRCVPISNHLYFYWYRQILGQKVEFLVSFYNNEISEKSEIFDDQFSVERPDGSNFTLKIRSTKLEDSAMYFCASLRDTEAFFGQGTRLTVV.